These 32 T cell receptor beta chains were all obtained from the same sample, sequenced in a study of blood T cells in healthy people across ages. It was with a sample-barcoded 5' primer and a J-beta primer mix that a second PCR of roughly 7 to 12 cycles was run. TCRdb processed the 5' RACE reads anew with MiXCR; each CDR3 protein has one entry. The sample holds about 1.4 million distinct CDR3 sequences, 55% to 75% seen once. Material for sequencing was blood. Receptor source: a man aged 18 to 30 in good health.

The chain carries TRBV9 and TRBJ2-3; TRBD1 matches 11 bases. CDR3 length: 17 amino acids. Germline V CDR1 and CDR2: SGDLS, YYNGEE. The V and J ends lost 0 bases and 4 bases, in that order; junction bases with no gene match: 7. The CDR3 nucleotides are TGTGCCAGCAGCGTAGCGGGGTGGACAGGGGGCGCAGATACGCAGTATTTT. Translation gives CASSVAGWTGGADTQYF.

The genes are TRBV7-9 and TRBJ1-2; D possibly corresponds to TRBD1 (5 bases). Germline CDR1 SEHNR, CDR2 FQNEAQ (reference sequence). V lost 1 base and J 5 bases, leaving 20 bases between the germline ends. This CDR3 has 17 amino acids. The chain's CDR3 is CASSLVGTGTRGYGYTF. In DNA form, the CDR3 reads TGTGCCAGCAGCTTAGTCGGGACCGGGACTAGAGGATATGGCTACACCTTC.

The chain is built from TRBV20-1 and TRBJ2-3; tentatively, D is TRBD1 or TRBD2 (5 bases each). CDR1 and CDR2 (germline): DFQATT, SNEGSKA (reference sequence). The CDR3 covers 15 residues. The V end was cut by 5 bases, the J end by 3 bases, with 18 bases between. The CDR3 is CSASAAGTPTDTQYF. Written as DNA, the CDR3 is TGCAGTGCTTCTGCCGCCGGGACCCCGACAGATACGCAGTATTTT.

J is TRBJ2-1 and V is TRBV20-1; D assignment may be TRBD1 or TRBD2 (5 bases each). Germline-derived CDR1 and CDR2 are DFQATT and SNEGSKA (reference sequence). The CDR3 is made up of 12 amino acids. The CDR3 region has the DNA TGCAGGGCCCTTGGGGGAGAGAATGAGCAGTTCTTC. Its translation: CRALGGENEQFF.

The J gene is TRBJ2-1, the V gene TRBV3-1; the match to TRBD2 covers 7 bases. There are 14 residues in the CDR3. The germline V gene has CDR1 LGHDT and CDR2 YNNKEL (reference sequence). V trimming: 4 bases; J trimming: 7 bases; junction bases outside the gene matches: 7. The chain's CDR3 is CASSRTGTKNEQFF. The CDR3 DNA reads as TGTGCCAGCAGCCGAACCGGGACTAAGAATGAGCAGTTCTTC.

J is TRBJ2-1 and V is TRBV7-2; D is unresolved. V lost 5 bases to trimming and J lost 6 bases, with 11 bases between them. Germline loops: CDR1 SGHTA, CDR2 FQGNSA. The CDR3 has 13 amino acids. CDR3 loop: CASSPRSLNEQFF. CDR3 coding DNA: TGTGCCAGCAGCCCTCGCTCCCTCAATGAGCAGTTCTTC.

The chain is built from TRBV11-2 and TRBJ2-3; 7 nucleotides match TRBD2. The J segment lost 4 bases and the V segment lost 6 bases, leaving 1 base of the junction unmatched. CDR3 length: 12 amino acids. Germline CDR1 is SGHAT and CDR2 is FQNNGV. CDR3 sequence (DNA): TGTGCCAGCAGACTAGCGTCAGATACGCAGTATTTT. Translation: CASRLASDTQYF.

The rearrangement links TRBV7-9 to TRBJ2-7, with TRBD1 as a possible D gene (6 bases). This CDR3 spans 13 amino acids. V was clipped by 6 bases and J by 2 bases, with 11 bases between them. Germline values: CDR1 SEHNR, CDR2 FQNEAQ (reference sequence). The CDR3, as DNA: TGTGCCAGCAGGAGACAGGAAGCCTACGAGCAGTACTTC. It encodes CASRRQEAYEQYF. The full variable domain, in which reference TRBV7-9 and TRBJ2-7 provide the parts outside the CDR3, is DTGVSQNPRHKITKRGQNVTFRCDPISEHNRLYWYRQTLGQGPEFLTYFQNEAQLEKSRLLSDRFSAERPKGSFSTLEIQRTEQGDSAMYLCASRRQEAYEQYFGPGTRLTVT.

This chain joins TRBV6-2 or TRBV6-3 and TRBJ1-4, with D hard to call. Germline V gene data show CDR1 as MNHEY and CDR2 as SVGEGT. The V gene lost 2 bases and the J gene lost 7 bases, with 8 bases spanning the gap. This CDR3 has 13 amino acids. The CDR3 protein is CASSYGRSEKLFF. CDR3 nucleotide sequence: TGTGCCAGCAGTTACGGACGGTCTGAAAAACTGTTTTTT.

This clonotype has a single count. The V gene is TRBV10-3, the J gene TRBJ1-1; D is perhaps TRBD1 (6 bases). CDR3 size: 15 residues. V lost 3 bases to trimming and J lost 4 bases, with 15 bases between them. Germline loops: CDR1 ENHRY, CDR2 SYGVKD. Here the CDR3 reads CAISDSRGLSTEAFF. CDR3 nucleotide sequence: TGTGCCATCAGTGACAGCAGGGGATTGAGCACTGAAGCTTTCTTT.

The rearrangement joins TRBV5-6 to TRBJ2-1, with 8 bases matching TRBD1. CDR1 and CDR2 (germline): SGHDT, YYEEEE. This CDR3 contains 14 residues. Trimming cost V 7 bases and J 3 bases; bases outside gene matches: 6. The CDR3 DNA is TGTGCCAGCGGAAACGACAGGGGCTACAATGAGCAGTTCTTC. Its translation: CASGNDRGYNEQFF.

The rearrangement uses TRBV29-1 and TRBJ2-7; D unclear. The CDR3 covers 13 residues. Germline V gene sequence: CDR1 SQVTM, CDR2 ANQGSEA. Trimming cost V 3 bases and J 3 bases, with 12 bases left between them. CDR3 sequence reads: CSVEVAHDYEQYF. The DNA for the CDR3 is TGCAGCGTTGAGGTAGCCCACGACTACGAGCAGTACTTC.

The CDR3 DNA reads as TGTGCCATCAGTGGGGACATCGGAAATGGTGAGCAGTACTTC. Translation: CAISGDIGNGEQYF. This chain joins TRBV10-3 and TRBJ2-5; the D gene is possibly TRBD1 (6 bases). CDR3 size: 14 residues. V shed 4 bases and J shed 11 bases, with 20 bases lying between them. In germline, CDR1 is ENHRY, CDR2 SYGVKD.

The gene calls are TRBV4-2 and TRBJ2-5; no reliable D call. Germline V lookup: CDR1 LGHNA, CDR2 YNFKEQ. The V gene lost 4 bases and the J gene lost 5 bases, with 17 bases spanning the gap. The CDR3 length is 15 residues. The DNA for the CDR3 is TGTGCCAGCAGCCCCCGGGCTAGTCCCTTTGAGACCCAGTACTTC. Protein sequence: CASSPRASPFETQYF.

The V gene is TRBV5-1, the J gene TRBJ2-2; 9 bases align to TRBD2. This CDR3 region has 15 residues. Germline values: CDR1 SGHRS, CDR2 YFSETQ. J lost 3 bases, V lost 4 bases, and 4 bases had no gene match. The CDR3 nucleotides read TGCGCCAGCAGCCGGGGACTAGCCGACACCGGGGAGCTGTTTTTT. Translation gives CASSRGLADTGELFF.

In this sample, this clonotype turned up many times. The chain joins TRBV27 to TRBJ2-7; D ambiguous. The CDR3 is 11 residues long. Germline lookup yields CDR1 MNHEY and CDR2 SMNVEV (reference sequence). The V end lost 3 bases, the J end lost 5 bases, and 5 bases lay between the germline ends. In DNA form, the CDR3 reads TGTGCCAGCAGTTTGGGTAACGAGCAGTACTTC. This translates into CASSLGNEQYF.

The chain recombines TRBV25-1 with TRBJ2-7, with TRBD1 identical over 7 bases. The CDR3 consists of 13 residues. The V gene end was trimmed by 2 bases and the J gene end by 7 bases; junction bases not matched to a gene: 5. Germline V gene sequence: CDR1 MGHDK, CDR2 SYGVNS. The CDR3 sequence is CASSETGTEEQYF. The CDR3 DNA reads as TGTGCCAGCAGTGAAACGGGGACAGAAGAGCAGTACTTC.

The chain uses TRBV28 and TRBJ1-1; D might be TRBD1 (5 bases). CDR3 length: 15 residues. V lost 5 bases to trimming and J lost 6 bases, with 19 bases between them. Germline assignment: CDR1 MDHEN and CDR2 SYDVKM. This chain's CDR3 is CASSLAAGRKAEAFF. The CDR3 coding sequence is TGTGCCAGCAGTCTCGCGGCAGGGCGTAAGGCTGAAGCTTTCTTT.

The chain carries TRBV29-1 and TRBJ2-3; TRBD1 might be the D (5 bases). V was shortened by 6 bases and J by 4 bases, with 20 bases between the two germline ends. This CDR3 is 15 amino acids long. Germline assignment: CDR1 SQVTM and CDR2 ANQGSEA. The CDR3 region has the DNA TGCAGCGTCGGAGCGCCTGAAAGGGGTCCAGATACGCAGTATTTT. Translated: CSVGAPERGPDTQYF.

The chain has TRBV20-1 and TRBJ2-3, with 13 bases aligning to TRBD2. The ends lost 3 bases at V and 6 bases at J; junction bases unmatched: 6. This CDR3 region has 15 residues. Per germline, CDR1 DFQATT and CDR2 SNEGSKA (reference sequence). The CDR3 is CSASRTSGGADTQYF. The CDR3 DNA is TGCAGTGCTAGTCGGACTAGCGGGGGTGCGGATACGCAGTATTTT.

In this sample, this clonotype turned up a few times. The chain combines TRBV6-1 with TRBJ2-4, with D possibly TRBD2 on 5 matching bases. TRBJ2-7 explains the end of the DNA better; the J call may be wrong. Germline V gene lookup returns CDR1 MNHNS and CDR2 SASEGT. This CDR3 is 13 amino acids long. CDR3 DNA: TGTGCCAGCAGCCCGGAGGTAGGGTACGAGCAGTACTTC. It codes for CASSPEVGYEQYF.

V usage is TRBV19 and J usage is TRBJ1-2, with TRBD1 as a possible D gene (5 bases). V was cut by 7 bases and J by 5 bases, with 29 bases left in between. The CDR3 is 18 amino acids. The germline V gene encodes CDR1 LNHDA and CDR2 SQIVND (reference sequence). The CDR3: CASTNTGTLERNAYGYTF. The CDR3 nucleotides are TGTGCCAGTACAAATACCGGGACCCTGGAACGTAACGCGTATGGCTACACCTTC.

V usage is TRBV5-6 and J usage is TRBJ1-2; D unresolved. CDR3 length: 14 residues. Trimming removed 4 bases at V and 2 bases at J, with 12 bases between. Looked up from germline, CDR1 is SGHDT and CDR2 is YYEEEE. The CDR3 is CASSRERPNYGYTF. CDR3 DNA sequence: TGTGCCAGCAGCCGGGAGAGGCCGAACTATGGCTACACCTTC.

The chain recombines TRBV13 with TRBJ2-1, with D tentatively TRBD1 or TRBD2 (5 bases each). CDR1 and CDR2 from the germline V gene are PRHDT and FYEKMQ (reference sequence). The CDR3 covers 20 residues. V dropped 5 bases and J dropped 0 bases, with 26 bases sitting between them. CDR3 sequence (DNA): TGTGCCAGCAGCGCCAGGGACCTAACTTTTCCCCATAGCTCCTACAATGAGCAGTTCTTC. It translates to CASSARDLTFPHSSYNEQFF.

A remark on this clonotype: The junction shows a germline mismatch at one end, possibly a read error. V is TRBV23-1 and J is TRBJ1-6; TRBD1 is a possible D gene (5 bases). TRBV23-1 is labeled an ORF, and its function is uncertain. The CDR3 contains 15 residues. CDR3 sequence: CASSLDSYYNSPLHF. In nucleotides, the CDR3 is TGTGCCAGCAGCCTTGACAGTTACTATAATTCACCCCTCCACTTT.

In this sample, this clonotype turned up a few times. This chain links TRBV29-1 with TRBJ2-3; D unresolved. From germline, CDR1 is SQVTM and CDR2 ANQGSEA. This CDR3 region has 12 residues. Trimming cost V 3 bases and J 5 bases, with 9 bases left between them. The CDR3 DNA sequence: TGCAGCGTTGATTCCTCTGGAGATACGCAGTATTTT. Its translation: CSVDSSGDTQYF.

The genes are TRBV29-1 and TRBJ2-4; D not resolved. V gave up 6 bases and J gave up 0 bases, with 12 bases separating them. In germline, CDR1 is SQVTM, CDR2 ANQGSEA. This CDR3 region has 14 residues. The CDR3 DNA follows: TGCAGCGTCTTAGTGAGTCTAGCCAAAAACATTCAGTACTTC. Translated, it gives CSVLVSLAKNIQYF.

The CDR3 nucleotides are TGCGCCAGCAGCCAAATCGAAATAGCGGGGGGGGATTACAATGAGCAGTTCTTC. Protein product: CASSQIEIAGGDYNEQFF. The genes are TRBV4-1 and TRBJ2-1; the match to TRBD2 covers 11 bases. V was clipped by 2 bases and J by 4 bases; unmatched bases: 10. The CDR3 has 18 residues. Germline CDR1 reads MGHRA; CDR2 reads YSYEKL.

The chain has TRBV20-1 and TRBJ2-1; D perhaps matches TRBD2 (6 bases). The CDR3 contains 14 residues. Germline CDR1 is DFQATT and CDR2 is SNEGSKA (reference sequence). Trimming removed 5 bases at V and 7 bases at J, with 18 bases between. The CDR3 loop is CSAPRTGENNEQFF. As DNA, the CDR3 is TGCAGTGCTCCCAGGACGGGGGAGAATAATGAGCAGTTCTTC.

The CDR3 nucleotides are TGTGCCAGCCTCGGCGCAGGGACTAGCGGGAGGTTTGCGTTCTTC. Its translation is CASLGAGTSGRFAFF. The chain joins TRBV6-2 or TRBV6-3 to TRBJ2-1; 15 bases match TRBD2. Germline lookup yields CDR1 MNHEY and CDR2 SVGEGT. The ends lost 8 bases at V and 15 bases at J; junction bases unmatched: 14. The CDR3 covers 15 residues.

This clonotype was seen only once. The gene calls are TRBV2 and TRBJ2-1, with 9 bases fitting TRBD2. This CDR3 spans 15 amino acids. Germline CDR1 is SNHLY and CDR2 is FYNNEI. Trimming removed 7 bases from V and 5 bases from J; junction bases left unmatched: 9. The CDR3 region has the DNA TGTGCCAGCATACCAGAGACTAGCGGAAACAATGAGCAGTTCTTC. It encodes CASIPETSGNNEQFF.

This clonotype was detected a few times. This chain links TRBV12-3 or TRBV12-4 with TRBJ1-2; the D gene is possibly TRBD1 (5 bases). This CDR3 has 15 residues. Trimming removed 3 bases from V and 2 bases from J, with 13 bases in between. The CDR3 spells CASSLAVTANYGYTF. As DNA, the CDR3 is TGTGCCAGCAGTTTGGCGGTGACAGCAAACTATGGCTACACCTTC.